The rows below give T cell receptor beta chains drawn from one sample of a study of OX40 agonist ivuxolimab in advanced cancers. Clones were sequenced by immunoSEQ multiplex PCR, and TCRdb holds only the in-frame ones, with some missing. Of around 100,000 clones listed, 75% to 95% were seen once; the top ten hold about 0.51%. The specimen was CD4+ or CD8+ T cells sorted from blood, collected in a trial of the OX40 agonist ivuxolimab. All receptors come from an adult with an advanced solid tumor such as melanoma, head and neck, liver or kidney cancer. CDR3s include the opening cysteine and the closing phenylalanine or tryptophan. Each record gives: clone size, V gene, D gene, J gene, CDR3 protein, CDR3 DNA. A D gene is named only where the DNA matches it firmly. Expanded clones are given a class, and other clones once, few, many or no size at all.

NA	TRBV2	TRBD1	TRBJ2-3	CASSRQGTFTDTQYF	TGTGCCAGCAGCCGACAGGGAACCTTCACAGATACGCAGTATTTT
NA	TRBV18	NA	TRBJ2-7	CASSRDVAVASSYEQYF	TGTGCCAGCTCACGGGACGTAGCGGTAGCCTCCTCCTACGAGCAGTACTTC
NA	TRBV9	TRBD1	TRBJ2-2	CASSVDYPGQGIGELFF	TGTGCCAGCAGCGTAGACTACCCGGGACAGGGAATCGGGGAGCTGTTTTTT
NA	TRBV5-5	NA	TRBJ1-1	CASSREAEAFF	TGTGCCAGCAGCAGGGAGGCAGAAGCTTTCTTT
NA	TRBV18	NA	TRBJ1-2	CASSPFGQSYGYTF	TGTGCCAGCTCACCCTTCGGACAAAGCTATGGCTACACCTTC
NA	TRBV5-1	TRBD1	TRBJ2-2	CASSSRDRGTGELFF	TGCGCCAGCAGCTCCCGGGACAGGGGCACCGGGGAGCTGTTTTTT
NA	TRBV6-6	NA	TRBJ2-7	CASSDARSGISEQYF	TGTGCCAGCTCAGACGCCCGTTCTGGGATTAGCGAGCAGTACTTC
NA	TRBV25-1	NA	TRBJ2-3	CASKETGPLDTQYF	TGTGCCAGCAAGGAAACAGGCCCCCTAGATACGCAGTATTTT
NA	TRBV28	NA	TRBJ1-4	CASSLSGVSEKLFF	TGTGCCAGCAGTTTATCGGGGGTGAGCGAAAAACTGTTTTTT
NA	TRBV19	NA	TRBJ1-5	CASSRTGNPNQPQHF	TGTGCCAGTAGTAGGACGGGAAACCCTAATCAGCCCCAGCATTTT
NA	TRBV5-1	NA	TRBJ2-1	CASSPDRLSRDNEQFF	TGCGCCAGCAGCCCAGATCGACTATCTCGGGACAATGAGCAGTTCTTC
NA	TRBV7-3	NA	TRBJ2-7	CASSLLPNHEQYF	TGTGCCAGCAGCTTATTGCCGAATCACGAGCAGTACTTC
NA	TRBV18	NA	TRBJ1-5	CASSPSVSSGSNQPQHF	TGTGCCAGCTCACCATCTGTTTCTTCCGGGAGCAATCAGCCCCAGCATTTT
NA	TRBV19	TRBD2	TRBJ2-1	CASSNRLAGGPEQFF	TGTGCCAGTAGTAACCGACTAGCGGGAGGCCCTGAGCAGTTCTTC
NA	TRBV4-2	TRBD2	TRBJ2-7	CASSRGTSGLYEQYF	TGTGCCAGCAGCCGCGGGACTAGCGGGCTCTACGAGCAGTACTTC
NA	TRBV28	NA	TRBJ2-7	CASSALDRGLAGVVYEQYF	TGTGCCAGCAGTGCCTTGGACAGGGGTCTAGCGGGAGTTGTCTACGAGCAGTACTTC
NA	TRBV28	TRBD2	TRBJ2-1	CASSFYSTSGGNNEQFF	TGTGCCAGCAGTTTTTATTCTACTAGCGGGGGTAACAATGAGCAGTTCTTC
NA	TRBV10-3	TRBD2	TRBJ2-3	CAISESTSVRTDTQYF	TGTGCCATCAGTGAGTCGACTAGCGTCCGCACAGATACGCAGTATTTT
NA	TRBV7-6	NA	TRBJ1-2	CASSSQEILTIGYTF	TGTGCCAGCAGCTCACAGGAAATACTAACTATTGGCTACACCTTC
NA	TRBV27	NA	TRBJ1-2	CASSPQGGLLSYTF	TGTGCCAGCAGTCCCCAGGGCGGACTGCTGAGCTACACCTTC
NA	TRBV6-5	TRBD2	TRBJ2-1	CASRLAGVHEQFF	TGTGCCAGCAGGCTAGCGGGAGTCCATGAGCAGTTCTTC
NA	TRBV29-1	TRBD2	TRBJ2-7	CSVEGLAHSYEQYF	TGCAGCGTTGAGGGACTAGCGCACTCCTACGAGCAGTACTTC
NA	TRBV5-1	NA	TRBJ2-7	CASSIGPLSLESYEQYF	TGCGCCAGCAGCATAGGCCCTCTCTCCCTAGAGAGCTACGAGCAGTACTTC
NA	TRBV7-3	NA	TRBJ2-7	CASSLGGNYEQYF	TGTGCCAGCAGCTTAGGGGGGAACTACGAGCAGTACTTC
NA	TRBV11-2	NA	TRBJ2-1	CASSAGRAGHNEQFF	TGTGCCAGCAGCGCCGGGCGGGCGGGGCACAATGAGCAGTTCTTC
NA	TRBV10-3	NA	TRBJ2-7	CASRQGQTEQYF	TGTGCCTCTCGGCAGGGACAAACCGAGCAGTACTTC
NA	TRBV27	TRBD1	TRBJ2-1	CASSAPGTGYNEQFF	TGTGCCAGCAGTGCCCCCGGGACAGGGTACAATGAGCAGTTCTTC
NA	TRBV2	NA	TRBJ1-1	CASTTENTEAFF	TGTGCCAGCACGACAGAGAACACTGAAGCTTTCTTT
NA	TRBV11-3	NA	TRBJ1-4	CASSLEGATNEKLFF	TGTGCCAGCAGCTTAGAAGGGGCTACTAATGAAAAACTGTTTTTT
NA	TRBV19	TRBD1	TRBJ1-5	CASTIRTGRGSNQPQHF	TGTGCCAGTACCATAAGGACAGGGCGGGGTTCCAATCAGCCCCAGCATTTT
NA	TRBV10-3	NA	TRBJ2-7	CAISVGGSYEQYF	TGTGCCATCAGTGTTGGGGGGAGCTACGAGCAGTACTTC
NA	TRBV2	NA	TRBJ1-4	CAGGRIDEKLFF	TGTGCCGGTGGACGAATAGATGAAAAACTGTTTTTT
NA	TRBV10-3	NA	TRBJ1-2	CAISERGGYGYTF	TGTGCCATCAGTGAGAGGGGAGGGTATGGCTACACCTTC
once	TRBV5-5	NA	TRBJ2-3	CASSLARTDLTDTQYF	TGTGCCAGCAGCTTGGCAAGGACAGATCTCACAGATACGCAGTATTTT
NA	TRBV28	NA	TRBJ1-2	CASSLLAIGGYTF	TGTGCCAGCAGTTTATTAGCGATAGGAGGCTACACCTTC
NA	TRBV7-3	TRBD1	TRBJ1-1	CASSTYGQGDTEAFF	TGTGCCAGCAGCACCTATGGACAGGGAGACACTGAAGCTTTCTTT
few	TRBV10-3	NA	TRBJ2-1	CAISEQGYEQFF	TGTGCCATCAGTGAGCAAGGTTATGAGCAGTTCTTC
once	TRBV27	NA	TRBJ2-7	CASSYRGVANYEQYF	TGTGCCAGCAGTTACCGAGGTGTAGCAAACTACGAGCAGTACTTC
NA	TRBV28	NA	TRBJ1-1	CASSEGRNTEAFF	TGTGCCAGCAGTGAGGGGCGGAACACTGAAGCTTTCTTT
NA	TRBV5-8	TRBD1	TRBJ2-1	CASSRQGRSSYNEQFF	TGTGCCAGCAGTAGACAGGGAAGGAGCTCCTACAATGAGCAGTTCTTC
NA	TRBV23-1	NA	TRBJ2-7	CATYSDSACYEQYF	TGCGCCACTTATAGCGACTCCGCGTGCTACGAGCAGTACTTC
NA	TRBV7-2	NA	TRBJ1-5	CASSLDGTAGQPQHF	TGTGCCAGCAGCTTAGATGGGACGGCGGGTCAGCCCCAGCATTTT
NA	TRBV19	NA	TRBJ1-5	CASSPRGQPQHF	TGTGCCAGTAGTCCACGGGGGCAGCCCCAGCATTTT
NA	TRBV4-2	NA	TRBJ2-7	CASSQDGGGFNEQYF	TGTGCCAGCAGCCAAGATGGAGGGGGCTTCAACGAGCAGTACTTC
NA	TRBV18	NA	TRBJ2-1	CASSPVASSYNEQFF	TGTGCCAGCTCACCTGTCGCAAGCTCCTACAATGAGCAGTTCTTC
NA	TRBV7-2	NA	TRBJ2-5	CASRGQYQETQYF	TGTGCCAGCAGAGGACAGTACCAAGAGACCCAGTACTTC
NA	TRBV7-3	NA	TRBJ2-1	CASSLSGMGYNEQFF	TGTGCCAGCAGCTTAAGCGGTATGGGGTACAATGAGCAGTTCTTC
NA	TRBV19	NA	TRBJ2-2	CASSAGSYTGELFF	TGTGCCAGTAGCGCCGGGTCCTACACCGGGGAGCTGTTTTTT
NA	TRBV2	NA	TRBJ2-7	CASSYNVDEQYF	TGTGCCAGCAGTTATAATGTGGACGAGCAGTACTTC
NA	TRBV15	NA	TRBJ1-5	CATSRDRNQPQHF	TGTGCCACCAGCAGAGACAGAAATCAGCCCCAGCATTTT
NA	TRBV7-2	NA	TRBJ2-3	CASTTKVATGTDTQYF	TGTGCCAGCACCACTAAGGTGGCCACCGGCACAGATACGCAGTATTTT
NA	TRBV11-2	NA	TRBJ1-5	CASSETGFNQPQHF	TGTGCCAGCAGCGAGACAGGTTTCAATCAGCCCCAGCATTTT